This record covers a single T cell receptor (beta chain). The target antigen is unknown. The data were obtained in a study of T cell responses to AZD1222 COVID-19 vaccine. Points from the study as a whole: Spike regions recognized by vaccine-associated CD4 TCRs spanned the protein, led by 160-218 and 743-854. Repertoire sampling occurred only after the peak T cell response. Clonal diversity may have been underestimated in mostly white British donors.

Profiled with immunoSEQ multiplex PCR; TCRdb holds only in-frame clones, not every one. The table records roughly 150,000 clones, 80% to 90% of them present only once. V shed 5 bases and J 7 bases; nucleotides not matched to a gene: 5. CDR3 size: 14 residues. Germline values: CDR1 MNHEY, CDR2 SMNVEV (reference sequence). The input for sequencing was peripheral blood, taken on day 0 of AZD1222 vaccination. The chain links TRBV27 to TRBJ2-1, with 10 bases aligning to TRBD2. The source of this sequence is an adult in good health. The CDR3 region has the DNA TGTGCCAGCAGTCCTAGCGGGAGTGGTAATGAGCAGTTCTTC. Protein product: CASSPSGSGNEQFF.